Following are 15 T cell receptor beta chains from one sample sequenced in a study of T cells after yellow fever vaccination (dated by TCRdb to about 2019). Reading the label with the study, this specimen's treatment or condition is: live attenuated yellow fever vaccine strain. The protocol used for the library was 5' RACE. Data came from an Illumina HiSeq 2500. TCRdb applied fastp at Q25 and MiXCR to the public reads, then kept only in-frame beta chains. Identical CDR3 proteins give one entry, which carries the most common genes and DNA. In all, the sample holds more than 95,000 distinct CDR3 sequences, and more than 6.5% of those were seen once. The top ten clones comprise roughly 2.5% of the sample. This specimen was CD4+ T cells sorted from PBMCs, taken 9 to 10 days after the first yellow fever vaccination. The receptors shown here come from a man aged 18 to 35 who received the YFV17D yellow fever vaccine.

This clonotype was recorded at least ten times. The rearrangement joins TRBV20-1 to TRBJ2-2; 9 positions match TRBD2. The CDR3 contains 13 residues. Germline V gives CDR1 DFQATT, CDR2 SNEGSKA (reference sequence). V lost 6 bases to trimming and J lost 4 bases; unmatched junction nucleotides: 3. The CDR3 region has the DNA TGCAGTGCCCCGACTAGCGGCACCGGGGAGCTGTTTTTT. This encodes CSAPTSGTGELFF.

This clonotype was recorded many times. The chain joins TRBV5-1 to TRBJ2-1, with 15 nucleotides matching TRBD2. The CDR3 is 17 residues long. From germline, CDR1 is SGHRS and CDR2 YFSETQ. V shed 3 bases and J 8 bases; nucleotides not matched to a gene: 9. CDR3 amino acids: CASSSGLAGGILHEQFF. As DNA, the CDR3 is TGCGCCAGCAGCTCGGGACTAGCGGGGGGTATTCTACATGAGCAGTTCTTC.

This chain's CDR3 is CASSLGGADETQYF. The CDR3 nucleotides read TGTGCCAGCAGCTTGGGGGGGGCCGATGAGACCCAGTACTTC. The gene calls are TRBV5-4 and TRBJ2-5, with D possibly called TRBD1 or TRBD2 (6 bases each). CDR1 SGHNT and CDR2 YYREEE come from the germline V gene (reference sequence). The CDR3 sequence is 14 residues long. Deletions cut 0 bases from V and 5 bases from J, with 11 bases between.

This clonotype has at least ten counts. The rearrangement links TRBV11-1 to TRBJ2-1, with 10 bases matching TRBD1. CDR3 length: 14 amino acids. The ends lost 7 bases at V and 4 bases at J; junction bases unmatched: 4. CDR1 and CDR2 from the germline V gene are SGHAT and FQDESV (reference sequence). CDR3 bases: TGTGCCAGCAACCGGGACAGGGGTTACAATGAGCAGTTCTTC. Its translation: CASNRDRGYNEQFF.

This clonotype showed up many times. This chain uses TRBV14 with TRBJ1-2; D is uncertain. Germline assignment: CDR1 SGHDN and CDR2 FVKESK. This CDR3 is built from 14 residues. Trimming left V 0 bases short and J 0 bases short, with 5 bases between. As DNA, the CDR3 is TGTGCCAGCAGCCAAGAGCGGACTAACTATGGCTACACCTTC. It is translated as CASSQERTNYGYTF.

V and J are TRBV4-1 and TRBJ1-5, with D possibly TRBD1 on 5 matching bases. Germline values: CDR1 MGHRA, CDR2 YSYEKL. The CDR3 is made up of 17 amino acids. With 2 bases removed from V and 3 bases from J, the gap between germline ends came to 17 bases. CDR3 loop: CASSQTGGGHLNQPQHF. The CDR3 DNA sequence: TGCGCCAGCAGCCAAACCGGGGGTGGTCATCTCAATCAGCCCCAGCATTTT.

This clonotype was detected many times. The V and J genes are TRBV6-6 and TRBJ2-5; D remains ambiguous. CDR3 length: 13 amino acids. CDR1 and CDR2 (germline): MNHNY, SVGAGI (reference sequence). Trimming left V 6 bases short and J 4 bases short, with 12 bases between. The CDR3 nucleotides are TGTGCCAGCAGCGATAGGGTGCCAGAGACCCAGTACTTC. It codes for CASSDRVPETQYF.

The chain joins TRBV7-9 to TRBJ2-2; 7 bases align to TRBD2. CDR1 is SEHNR and CDR2 is FQNEAQ in the germline V gene (reference sequence). V lost 1 base and J lost 3; bases outside the gene matches: 5. There are 16 residues in the CDR3. CDR3 sequence (DNA): TGTGCCAGCAGCTTAGTTCCGGGGGGATACACCGGGGAGCTGTTTTTT. It encodes CASSLVPGGYTGELFF.

This clonotype has only a few counts. The J gene is TRBJ2-5, the V gene TRBV19; maybe TRBD2 (5 bases). The CDR3 runs to 14 residues. V was pared by 7 bases and J by 4 bases, with 16 bases between. CDR1 LNHDA and CDR2 SQIVND come from the germline V gene (reference sequence). The CDR3 here is CASTKSGALETQYF. The CDR3 DNA reads as TGTGCCAGTACTAAAAGCGGAGCCCTAGAGACCCAGTACTTC. Together with reference TRBV19 and TRBJ2-5, the CDR3 gives the full variable domain: DGGITQSPKYLFRKEGQNVTLSCEQNLNHDAMYWYRQDPGQGLRLIYYSQIVNDFQKGDIAEGYSVSREKKESFPLTVTSAQKNPTAFYLCASTKSGALETQYFGPGTRLLVL.

The table lists this clonotype with many counts. The rearrangement links TRBV7-3 to TRBJ2-6, with 7 positions matching TRBD1. The germline gives CDR1 SGHTA, CDR2 FQGTGA. The CDR3 loop spans 15 amino acids. The ends lost 6 bases at V and 2 bases at J; junction bases unmatched: 4. The CDR3 protein is CASRPDRAGANVLTF. CDR3 DNA sequence: TGTGCCAGCAGACCCGACAGGGCTGGGGCCAACGTCCTGACTTTC.

This clonotype was counted between two and nine times. The V call is TRBV5-1, the J call TRBJ1-3; D remains unclear. Germline CDR1 and CDR2: SGHRS and YFSETQ. V dropped 1 base and J dropped 5 bases, with 10 bases sitting between them. This CDR3 is 14 amino acids long. The CDR3 region has the DNA TGCGCCAGCAGCTTGAACACCGGTCGAAACACCATATATTTT. Amino acids: CASSLNTGRNTIYF. Full variable domain (outside the CDR3, taken from reference TRBV5-1 and TRBJ1-3): KAGVTQTPRYLIKTRGQQVTLSCSPISGHRSVSWYQQTPGQGLQFLFEYFSETQRNKGNFPGRFSGRQFSNSRSEMNVSTLELGDSALYLCASSLNTGRNTIYFGEGSWLTVV.

The table lists this clonotype with many counts. The chain couples TRBV5-1 to TRBJ2-3; 8 positions match TRBD2. Trimming cost V 0 bases and J 3 bases; bases outside gene matches: 6. The CDR3 consists of 16 residues. Germline V gene data show CDR1 as SGHRS and CDR2 as YFSETQ. This CDR3 is CASSLALAVDTDTQYF. The CDR3 region has the DNA TGCGCCAGCAGCTTGGCACTAGCGGTGGATACAGATACGCAGTATTTT.

At least ten counts were recorded for this clonotype. V is TRBV5-1 and J is TRBJ1-1; 9 bases agree with TRBD1. Losses at the gene ends were 4 bases for V and 4 bases for J; bases not matched to a gene: 5. There are 14 residues in the CDR3. CDR1 and CDR2 (germline): SGHRS, YFSETQ. The CDR3 DNA reads TGCGCCAGCAGCATCAACAGGGGGCGCACTGAAGCTTTCTTT. Translated, it gives CASSINRGRTEAFF.

This clonotype was seen only a few times. V is TRBV10-3 and J is TRBJ1-6, with 8 positions matching TRBD1. Looked up from germline, CDR1 is ENHRY and CDR2 is SYGVKD. The CDR3 covers 17 residues. V shed 6 bases and J 9 bases; nucleotides not matched to a gene: 16. The CDR3 nucleotides are TGTGCCATCAGGGGTTCCCAAACAGGGGGAACAAGTTCACCCCTCCACTTT. Its protein is CAIRGSQTGGTSSPLHF.

This clonotype was counted ten times or more. This chain connects TRBV19 to TRBJ2-7; TRBD2 agrees at 8 bases. Trimming at V came to 5 bases and at J to 3 bases, leaving 18 bases not matched to a gene. CDR3 length: 18 residues. Germline assignment: CDR1 LNHDA and CDR2 SQIVND (reference sequence). Here the CDR3 DNA reads TGTGCCAGTAGTCCAAATTCGGGAACTAGCGGTCGCCGCTACGAGCAGTACTTC. Translated: CASSPNSGTSGRRYEQYF.